This TCR beta chain was sequenced in a study of T cells after yellow fever vaccination. As for the study in general: Researchers used SMART-Seq v4 Ultra Low Input to prepare fractions that had low cell numbers.

TCR cDNA, made by 5'RACE template switching, carried an added universal primer site and UMIs. TCRdb passed the 5' RACE reads through MiXCR, listing each CDR3 protein once. The sample has some 500,000 distinct CDR3 sequences; roughly 14% are singletons. This clonotype was observed a handful of times. The target antigen is unknown. V lost 10 bases to trimming and J lost 8 bases; unmatched junction nucleotides: 8. The CDR3 loop spans 13 amino acids. General study findings and limits: Abundant clonotypes from the bulk population could have been carried over as contaminants into FACS-sorted repertoires. Among primary-vaccination clones, most reappeared after the booster, at 96% for CD4 and roughly 88% for CD8.

The material was PBMCs, obtained on the day of the yellow fever booster vaccination. This chain connects TRBV12-3 or TRBV12-4 to TRBJ1-4; 9 bases map to TRBD1. The source is a man aged 30 to 39 who received the YFV17D yellow fever vaccine. CDR3: CATGPGQGEKLFF. CDR3 DNA: TGTGCCACCGGTCCGGGACAGGGCGAAAAACTGTTTTTT.